These 17 T cell receptor beta chains were sequenced from one sample in a study of T-cell memory formation after mild COVID-19. TCRdb reanalysed the 5' RACE reads using MiXCR and keeps one entry per CDR3 protein. The sample has around 400,000 distinct CDR3 sequences, approximately 25% seen once; the top ten hold 7% to 9.5%. The sequenced sample consisted of PBMCs or a T cell subset sorted from them (not recorded which). All receptors come from an adult woman who had mild COVID-19 (a few samples of this study predate the infection). Cell type and time point are not known.

The V gene is TRBV2, the J gene TRBJ1-1, with 7 bases identical to TRBD1. With 4 bases clipped from V and 7 bases from J, the junction kept 12 bases outside the gene matches. CDR3 length: 15 amino acids. Germline-derived CDR1 and CDR2 are SNHLY and FYNNEI. Written as DNA, the CDR3 is TGTGCCAGCAGTGCCGAACAGGGGCTGCCCTTTGAAGCTTTCTTT. Amino acid sequence: CASSAEQGLPFEAFF. The variable domain in full, completed from reference TRBV2 and TRBJ1-1, reads EPEVTQTPSHQVTQMGQEVILRCVPISNHLYFYWYRQILGQKVEFLVSFYNNEISEKSEIFDDQFSVERPDGSNFTLKIRSTKLEDSAMYFCASSAEQGLPFEAFFGQGTRLTVV.

V usage is TRBV7-2 and J usage is TRBJ2-3; D ambiguous. The CDR3 loop spans 13 amino acids. Germline-derived CDR1 and CDR2 are SGHTA and FQGNSA. The V end was cut by 6 bases, the J end by 5 bases, with 12 bases between. CDR3 sequence (DNA): TGTGCCAGCAGGAGTACGATGATAGATACGCAGTATTTT. Translating it yields CASRSTMIDTQYF. Full variable domain (rest looked up from reference TRBV7-2 and TRBJ2-3): GAGVSQSPSNKVTEKGKDVELRCDPISGHTALYWYRQSLGQGLEFLIYFQGNSAPDKSGLPSDRFSAERTGGSVSTLTIQRTQQEDSAVYLCASRSTMIDTQYFGPGTRLTVL.

The chain carries TRBV29-1 and TRBJ2-7; D is undetermined. Trimming removed 4 bases at V and 7 bases at J, with 14 bases between. CDR3 length equals 12 residues. The V gene's germline CDR1 is SQVTM and CDR2 ANQGSEA. This CDR3 reads CSVVRPDGEQYF. The CDR3 DNA sequence: TGCAGCGTTGTCAGACCTGACGGTGAGCAGTACTTC.

The chain uses TRBV6-6 and TRBJ1-2; D is uncertain. Germline V gene data show CDR1 as MNHNY and CDR2 as SVGAGI (reference sequence). CDR3 length equals 13 residues. Trimming cost V 2 bases and J 2 bases, with 6 bases left between them. The CDR3 DNA follows: TGTGCCAGCAGTTACCAGGAGAACTATGGCTACACCTTC. Encoded protein: CASSYQENYGYTF.

This chain uses TRBV18 with TRBJ2-5; D ambiguous. Trimming shortened V by 2 bases and J by 3 bases, and 7 bases separated the two germline ends. Germline-derived CDR1 and CDR2 are KGHSH and LQKENI. The CDR3 is 13 residues long. CDR3 nucleotide sequence: TGTGCCAGCTCACCATTAGGTGAAGAGACCCAGTACTTC. Protein: CASSPLGEETQYF.

In this sample, this clonotype turned up many times. The J gene is TRBJ2-3, the V gene TRBV25-1, with D unclear. The V gene lost 3 bases and the J gene lost 2 bases, with 9 bases spanning the gap. The CDR3 has 14 amino acids. Germline V lookup: CDR1 MGHDK, CDR2 SYGVNS. The DNA for the CDR3 is TGTGCCAGCAGTGATGTAGGGATCACAGATACGCAGTATTTT. The encoded protein is CASSDVGITDTQYF.

This sequence joins TRBV20-1 and TRBJ1-5, with TRBD1 as a possible D gene (6 bases). CDR1 is DFQATT, CDR2 SNEGSKA, per germline (reference sequence). This CDR3 spans 14 amino acids. V was shortened by 4 bases and J by 5 bases, with 15 bases between the two germline ends. CDR3: CSAKAAGVDQPQHF. The CDR3 DNA is TGCAGTGCTAAAGCAGCAGGGGTGGATCAGCCCCAGCATTTT.

The table lists this clonotype with a few counts. The chain has TRBV29-1 and TRBJ1-1; 7 positions match TRBD1. Per the germline V gene, CDR1 is SQVTM and CDR2 is ANQGSEA. J gave up 0 bases and V 7 bases, and 5 bases lay outside the gene matches. This CDR3 has 13 amino acids. CDR3: CSESGGLNTEAFF. For the CDR3, the DNA is TGCAGCGAATCAGGGGGTCTGAACACTGAAGCTTTCTTT.

This clonotype was counted only a few times. V gene TRBV15 combines with J gene TRBJ2-7; D unresolved. The CDR3 length is 13 residues. Between the trimmed V and J ends, which lost 1 base and 8 bases, there was a span of 12 bases. Per the germline V gene, CDR1 is LNHNV and CDR2 is YYDKDF (reference sequence). CDR3 sequence reads: CATSRGENEKQYF. CDR3 bases: TGTGCCACCAGCAGAGGGGAAAACGAGAAGCAGTACTTC.

This clonotype was seen a few times. The chain has TRBV12-3 or TRBV12-4 and TRBJ1-2; possibly TRBD1 for D (5 bases). The CDR3 totals 14 residues. V lost 2 bases and J lost 4, with 11 bases in between. CDR3 nucleotide sequence: TGTGCCAGCAGTTTAATGGCAGGGCCCTATGGCTACACCTTC. The encoded protein is CASSLMAGPYGYTF.

This sequence joins TRBV12-3 or TRBV12-4 and TRBJ1-5; the D gene is possibly TRBD1 (5 bases). This CDR3 region has 13 residues. Between the trimmed V and J ends, which lost 8 bases and 9 bases, there was a span of 17 bases. For the CDR3, the DNA is TGTGCCAGCCTAGGGGCATGGGGACTGCCCCAGCATTTT. It codes for CASLGAWGLPQHF.

V is TRBV6-5 and J is TRBJ2-7; D may be TRBD2 (6 bases). V was trimmed by 7 bases and J by 4 bases, leaving 14 bases between them. This CDR3 contains 13 residues. Looked up from germline, CDR1 is MNHEY and CDR2 is SVGAGI. The CDR3 sequence: CASKDGSRYEQYF. CDR3 coding DNA: TGTGCCAGCAAGGACGGGAGTCGTTACGAGCAGTACTTC.

This clonotype appeared a few times. The chain is built from TRBV7-2 and TRBJ2-3; the D is unclear. V was trimmed by 8 bases and J by 7 bases, leaving 10 bases between them. CDR1 and CDR2 from the germline V gene are SGHTA and FQGNSA. The CDR3 loop spans 11 amino acids. The CDR3 bases are TGTGCCAGCTCCCGGTCGAATACGCAGTATTTT. This sequence encodes CASSRSNTQYF.

The CDR3 is CASSIHLGTYNEQFF. In DNA, the CDR3 is TGTGCCAGCAGCATTCATCTTGGAACCTACAATGAGCAGTTCTTC. V and J are TRBV9 and TRBJ2-1; the D is unclear. This CDR3 is 15 amino acids long. Germline CDR1 is SGDLS and CDR2 is YYNGEE. The V end was cut by 4 bases, the J end by 2 bases, with 13 bases between.

The chain is built from TRBV29-1 and TRBJ2-1; D is possibly TRBD2 (5 bases). With 3 bases removed from V and 0 bases from J, the gap between germline ends came to 12 bases. This CDR3 comprises 15 residues. Per germline, CDR1 SQVTM and CDR2 ANQGSEA. The DNA for the CDR3 is TGCAGCGTTGAGTCGATAGGGAGCTCCTACAATGAGCAGTTCTTC. It is translated as CSVESIGSSYNEQFF.

V usage is TRBV12-3 or TRBV12-4 and J usage is TRBJ2-2; TRBD2 might be the D (5 bases). The CDR3 sequence is 15 residues long. V was clipped by 6 bases and J by 8 bases, with 19 bases between them. The CDR3 protein is CASRGLPGKLGELFF. DNA of the CDR3: TGTGCCAGCAGAGGACTCCCGGGTAAATTAGGGGAGCTGTTTTTT.

This clonotype was found a few times. The chain recombines TRBV11-1 with TRBJ2-1; D call uncertain. Trimming removed 5 bases at V and 6 bases at J, with 11 bases between. There are 13 residues in the CDR3. The germline V gene encodes CDR1 SGHAT and CDR2 FQDESV (reference sequence). The CDR3 is CASSLRVGNEQFF. CDR3 bases: TGTGCCAGCAGCCTTCGGGTCGGCAATGAGCAGTTCTTC.